Following are 23 T cell receptor beta chains from one sample sequenced in a study of T cell responses to AZD1222 COVID-19 vaccine. Profiled with immunoSEQ multiplex PCR; TCRdb holds only in-frame clones, not every one. Found here are around 120,000 clones, about 92% of them singletons; the top ten hold around 5.1%. The sequencing here drew on peripheral blood, taken 28 days after the second AZD1222 dose. These receptors were collected from an adult who received the AZD1222 COVID-19 vaccine.

This chain uses TRBV6-5 with TRBJ2-1, with 10 bases identical to TRBD2. The V and J ends lost 2 bases and 6 bases, in that order; junction bases with no gene match: 4. The CDR3 length is 15 residues. CDR1 is MNHEY and CDR2 is SVGAGI in the germline V gene. The CDR3, as DNA: TGTGCCAGCAGTTACGAGCGGGGGGGCTCCAATGAGCAGTTCTTC. Translated, it gives CASSYERGGSNEQFF.

V gene TRBV15 combines with J gene TRBJ2-1, with D hard to call. This CDR3 spans 13 amino acids. Germline CDR1 reads LNHNV; CDR2 reads YYDKDF (reference sequence). Trimming left V 0 bases short and J 9 bases short, with 9 bases between. DNA of the CDR3: TGTGCCACCAGCAGAGATGGGTTCCGTGAGCAGTTCTTC. Its translation: CATSRDGFREQFF.

This clone was observed a single time. V and J are TRBV5-1 and TRBJ1-1; D might be TRBD1 (5 bases). V gave up 4 bases and J gave up 1 base, with 11 bases separating them. The germline CDR1 and CDR2 sequences are SGHRS and YFSETQ. This CDR3 has 14 amino acids. CDR3 nucleotides: TGCGCCAGCAGCCTTGGGGGGTGGAACACTGAAGCTTTCTTT. The encoded protein is CASSLGGWNTEAFF.

The chain carries TRBV5-4 and TRBJ2-1; D is perhaps TRBD2 (6 bases). V lost 5 bases, J lost 3 bases, and 12 bases lay in between. CDR3 size: 14 residues. CDR1 and CDR2 (germline): SGHNT, YYREEE (reference sequence). The CDR3 DNA follows: TGTGCCAGCAGTAACCGGGAGAACTACAATGAGCAGTTCTTC. Its protein product is CASSNRENYNEQFF.

The chain uses TRBV19 and TRBJ2-5; D remains ambiguous. The CDR3 loop spans 13 amino acids. Germline values: CDR1 LNHDA, CDR2 SQIVND (reference sequence). The germline V and J ends were trimmed by 8 bases and 1 base, with 11 bases remaining between them. The CDR3 region is CASRASSQETQYF. For the CDR3, the DNA is TGTGCCAGTCGGGCCAGCAGCCAAGAGACCCAGTACTTC.

The chain has TRBV6-2 or TRBV6-3 and TRBJ2-1; no definite D call. The CDR3 spans 12 residues. The germline V and J ends were trimmed by 0 bases and 8 bases, with 5 bases remaining between them. CDR1 is MNHEY, CDR2 SVGEGT, per germline. The CDR3 protein is CASSYSRHEQFF. DNA of the CDR3: TGTGCCAGCAGTTACTCCCGTCATGAGCAGTTCTTC.

The chain combines TRBV4-2 with TRBJ1-5; TRBD1 matches at 7 bases. The CDR3 consists of 15 residues. V shed 1 base, J shed 5 bases, and the junction held 5 bases outside the gene matches. Germline CDR1 LGHNA, CDR2 YNFKEQ. The DNA for the CDR3 is TGTGCCAGCAGCCAAGGACGACAGGGCGATCAGCCCCAGCATTTT. As protein: CASSQGRQGDQPQHF.

This clone was picked up a small number of times. The chain is built from TRBV6-5 and TRBJ2-7; D ambiguous. Germline-derived CDR1 and CDR2 are MNHEY and SVGAGI. The CDR3 has 13 amino acids. Trimming removed 2 bases from V and 0 bases from J, with 5 bases in between. In DNA form, the CDR3 reads TGTGCCAGCAGTTACGGGATCTCCTACGAGCAGTACTTC. This encodes CASSYGISYEQYF.

The chain recombines TRBV19 with TRBJ2-2; the match to TRBD2 covers 8 bases. The CDR3 is 14 residues long. J gave up 3 bases and V 8 bases, and 5 bases lay outside the gene matches. CDR1 is LNHDA, CDR2 SQIVND, per germline (reference sequence). The CDR3 reads CASASGGDTGELFF. The CDR3 region has the DNA TGTGCCAGTGCAAGCGGGGGTGACACCGGGGAGCTGTTTTTT.

The gene calls are TRBV7-2 and TRBJ1-2, with no clear D. CDR1 is SGHTA and CDR2 is FQGNSA in the germline V gene. V lost 1 base to trimming and J lost 4 bases, with 13 bases between them. The CDR3 runs 15 residues. This CDR3 reads CASSLGMQKLYGYTF. The CDR3 DNA reads TGTGCCAGCAGCTTAGGAATGCAGAAACTCTATGGCTACACCTTC. Drawing the rest from reference TRBV7-2 and TRBJ1-2, the complete variable domain is GAGVSQSPSNKVTEKGKDVELRCDPISGHTALYWYRQSLGQGLEFLIYFQGNSAPDKSGLPSDRFSAERTGGSVSTLTIQRTQQEDSAVYLCASSLGMQKLYGYTFGSGTRLTVV.

The V gene is TRBV5-1, the J gene TRBJ1-2, with no clear D. The V end lost 3 bases, the J end lost 0 bases, and 6 bases lay between the germline ends. Looked up from germline, CDR1 is SGHRS and CDR2 is YFSETQ. CDR3 length: 13 residues. In nucleotides, the CDR3 is TGCGCCAGCAGCTCGGTTGCTAACTATGGCTACACCTTC. Protein product: CASSSVANYGYTF. Drawing the rest from reference TRBV5-1 and TRBJ1-2, the complete variable domain is KAGVTQTPRYLIKTRGQQVTLSCSPISGHRSVSWYQQTPGQGLQFLFEYFSETQRNKGNFPGRFSGRQFSNSRSEMNVSTLELGDSALYLCASSSVANYGYTFGSGTRLTVV.

The rearrangement joins TRBV27 to TRBJ1-2; D perhaps matches TRBD1 (6 bases). This CDR3 spans 12 amino acids. Per the germline V gene, CDR1 is MNHEY and CDR2 is SMNVEV (reference sequence). The V and J ends lost 10 bases and 4 bases respectively, with 13 bases between them. The CDR3 DNA follows: TGTGCCACCCTTGACAGGCTCTATGGCTACACCTTC. Protein sequence: CATLDRLYGYTF.

The chain recombines TRBV29-1 with TRBJ2-5; D is unclear. The ends were cut back, 3 bases at V and 1 base at J, with 6 bases in the middle. This CDR3 region has 12 residues. CDR1 and CDR2 from the germline V gene are SQVTM and ANQGSEA. CDR3 residues: CSVDFAQETQYF. Written as DNA, the CDR3 is TGCAGCGTTGACTTTGCCCAAGAGACCCAGTACTTC.

The chain links TRBV19 to TRBJ1-5, with no clear D. Germline V CDR1 and CDR2: LNHDA, SQIVND (reference sequence). CDR3 length: 16 residues. V lost 1 base to trimming and J lost 7 bases, with 17 bases between them. The CDR3 here is CASSIVGDLPGQPQHF. As DNA, the CDR3 is TGTGCCAGTAGTATAGTTGGAGACCTACCCGGACAGCCCCAGCATTTT.

The J gene is TRBJ1-2, the V gene TRBV5-1; 7 bases align to TRBD1. CDR1 and CDR2 from the germline V gene are SGHRS and YFSETQ. This CDR3 spans 13 amino acids. Unmatched junction bases numbered 6, after V lost 4 bases and J lost 6 bases. CDR3 region: CASSQRQGNGYTF. The DNA of the CDR3 is TGCGCCAGCAGCCAGAGACAGGGCAATGGCTACACCTTC. The full variable domain, completed using reference TRBV5-1 and TRBJ1-2, is KAGVTQTPRYLIKTRGQQVTLSCSPISGHRSVSWYQQTPGQGLQFLFEYFSETQRNKGNFPGRFSGRQFSNSRSEMNVSTLELGDSALYLCASSQRQGNGYTFGSGTRLTVV.

The chain uses TRBV5-6 and TRBJ2-7, with 9 bases lining up with TRBD1. The CDR3 has 16 amino acids. The germline V gene has CDR1 SGHDT and CDR2 YYEEEE. V was clipped by 6 bases and J by 3 bases; unmatched bases: 13. The CDR3 region is CASTSTGGLMVYEQYF. CDR3 in DNA: TGTGCCAGCACCTCTACAGGGGGCTTAATGGTCTACGAGCAGTACTTC.

V gene TRBV18 combines with J gene TRBJ1-1; D is uncertain. Looked up from germline, CDR1 is KGHSH and CDR2 is LQKENI. The CDR3 has 15 amino acids. Trimming cost V 0 bases and J 5 bases, with 13 bases left between them. CDR3 loop: CASSPPVGSSTEAFF. The CDR3 DNA reads as TGTGCCAGCTCACCACCGGTGGGTAGTTCAACTGAAGCTTTCTTT.

This rearrangement joins TRBV6-5 to TRBJ2-1, with TRBD1 matching 8 bases. The CDR3 length is 16 residues. J gave up 2 bases and V 1 base, and 4 bases lay outside the gene matches. Germline V gives CDR1 MNHEY, CDR2 SVGAGI. CDR3 in amino acids: CASSYLGTGPYNEQFF. CDR3 sequence (DNA): TGTGCCAGCAGTTACTTGGGGACAGGTCCCTACAATGAGCAGTTCTTC.

The chain has TRBV6-5 and TRBJ2-5, with 9 positions matching TRBD2. V lost 4 bases to trimming and J lost 4 bases; unmatched junction nucleotides: 4. CDR1 MNHEY and CDR2 SVGAGI come from the germline V gene. The CDR3 runs to 14 residues. The CDR3 DNA follows: TGTGCCAGCAGTTCCGCGGGGGGGGCAGAGACCCAGTACTTC. It yields the protein CASSSAGGAETQYF.

V gene TRBV5-1 combines with J gene TRBJ2-2, with TRBD1 matching 8 bases. The length of the CDR3 is 17 residues. The trim removed 3 bases at V and 0 bases at J, leaving 7 bases unmatched. CDR1 SGHRS and CDR2 YFSETQ come from the germline V gene. The DNA of the CDR3 is TGCGCCAGCAGCTCGACAGGGGATCGGGCGAACACCGGGGAGCTGTTTTTT. Protein sequence: CASSSTGDRANTGELFF. The full variable domain, with the rest looked up from reference TRBV5-1 and TRBJ2-2, is KAGVTQTPRYLIKTRGQQVTLSCSPISGHRSVSWYQQTPGQGLQFLFEYFSETQRNKGNFPGRFSGRQFSNSRSEMNVSTLELGDSALYLCASSSTGDRANTGELFFGEGSRLTVL.

This chain joins TRBV25-1 and TRBJ2-7; D is unresolved. The CDR3 sequence is 11 residues long. Germline V lookup: CDR1 MGHDK, CDR2 SYGVNS. The V end was cut by 4 bases, the J end by 7 bases, with 8 bases between. CDR3 in DNA: TGTGCCAGCAGTGCCATTCAGGAGCAGTACTTC. Translated, it gives CASSAIQEQYF.

Only one count was recorded for this clone. The V call is TRBV24-1, the J call TRBJ2-2; 9 bases are shared with TRBD2. The CDR3 spans 16 residues. Trimming took 2 bases from V and 0 from J; bases not matched to a gene: 0. Germline CDR1 and CDR2: KGHDR and SFDVKD. The CDR3 DNA follows: TGTGCCACCAGTGATTCTAGCGGGGCGAACACCGGGGAGCTGTTTTTT. Amino acid sequence: CATSDSSGANTGELFF.

The chain couples TRBV6-9 to TRBJ2-7; 10 bases map to TRBD1. The CDR3 loop spans 14 amino acids. The germline CDR1 and CDR2 sequences are MNHGY and SVAAGI. Losses at the gene ends were 4 bases for V and 3 bases for J; bases not matched to a gene: 3. The CDR3 DNA is TGTGCCAGCAGTTGGGGGACAGGGGTCTACGAGCAGTACTTC. Translation: CASSWGTGVYEQYF.